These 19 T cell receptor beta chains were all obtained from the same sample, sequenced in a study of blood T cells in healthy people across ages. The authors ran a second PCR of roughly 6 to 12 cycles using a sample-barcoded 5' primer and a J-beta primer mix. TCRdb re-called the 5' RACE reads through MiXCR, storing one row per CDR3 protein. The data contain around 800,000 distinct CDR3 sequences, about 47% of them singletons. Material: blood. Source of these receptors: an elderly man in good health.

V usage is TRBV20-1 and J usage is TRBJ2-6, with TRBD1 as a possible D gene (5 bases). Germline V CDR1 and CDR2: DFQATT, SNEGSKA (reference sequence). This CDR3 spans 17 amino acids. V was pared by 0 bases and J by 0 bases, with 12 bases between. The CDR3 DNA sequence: TGCAGTGCTAGAGATCAGGGCAGCTCCTCTGGGGCCAACGTCCTGACTTTC. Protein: CSARDQGSSSGANVLTF.

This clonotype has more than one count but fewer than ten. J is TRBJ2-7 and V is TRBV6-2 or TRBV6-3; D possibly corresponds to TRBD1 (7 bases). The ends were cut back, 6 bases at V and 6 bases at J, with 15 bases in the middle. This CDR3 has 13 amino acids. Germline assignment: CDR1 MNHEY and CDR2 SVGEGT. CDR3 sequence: CASRENRGGEQYF. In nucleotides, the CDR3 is TGTGCCAGCAGGGAAAACAGGGGAGGCGAGCAGTACTTC.

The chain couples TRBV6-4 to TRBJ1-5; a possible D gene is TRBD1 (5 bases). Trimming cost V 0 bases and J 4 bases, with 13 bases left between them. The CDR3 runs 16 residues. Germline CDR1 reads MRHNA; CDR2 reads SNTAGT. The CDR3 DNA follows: TGTGCCAGCAGTGACTCGAAGGGGCAGGGAAATCAGCCCCAGCATTTT. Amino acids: CASSDSKGQGNQPQHF.

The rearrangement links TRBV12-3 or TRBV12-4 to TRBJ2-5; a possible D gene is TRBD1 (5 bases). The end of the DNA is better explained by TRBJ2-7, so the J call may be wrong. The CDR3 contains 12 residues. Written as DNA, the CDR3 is TGTGCCGCCGATCAGGGTCATGGCGAGCAGTACTTC. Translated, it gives CAADQGHGEQYF.

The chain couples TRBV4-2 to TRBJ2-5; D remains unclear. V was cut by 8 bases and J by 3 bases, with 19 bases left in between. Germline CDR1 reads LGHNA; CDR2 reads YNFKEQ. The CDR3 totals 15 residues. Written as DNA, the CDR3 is TGTGCCAGCGAGCCCCGGTTCGGCCAGAAAGAGACCCAGTACTTC. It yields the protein CASEPRFGQKETQYF.

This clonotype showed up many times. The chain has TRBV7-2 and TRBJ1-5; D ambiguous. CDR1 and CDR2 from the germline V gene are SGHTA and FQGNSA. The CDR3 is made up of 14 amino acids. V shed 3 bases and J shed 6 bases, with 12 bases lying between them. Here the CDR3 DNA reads TGTGCCAGCAGCTTCAGCCCCCTGGGTCAGCCCCAGCATTTT. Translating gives CASSFSPLGQPQHF.

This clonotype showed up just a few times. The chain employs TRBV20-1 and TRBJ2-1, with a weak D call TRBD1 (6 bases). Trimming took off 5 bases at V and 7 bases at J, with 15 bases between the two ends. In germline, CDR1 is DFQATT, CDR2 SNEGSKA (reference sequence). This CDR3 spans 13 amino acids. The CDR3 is CSAPLGGRNEQFF. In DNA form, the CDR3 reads TGCAGTGCTCCCCTAGGGGGAAGAAATGAGCAGTTCTTC.

CDR3 sequence reads: CSVEADGTDTQYF. In nucleotides, the CDR3 is TGCAGCGTTGAAGCGGACGGCACAGATACGCAGTATTTT. The genes are TRBV29-1 and TRBJ2-3; D uncertain. V lost 1 base and J 1 base, leaving 6 bases between the germline ends. The germline V gene has CDR1 SQVTM and CDR2 ANQGSEA. The CDR3 consists of 13 residues.

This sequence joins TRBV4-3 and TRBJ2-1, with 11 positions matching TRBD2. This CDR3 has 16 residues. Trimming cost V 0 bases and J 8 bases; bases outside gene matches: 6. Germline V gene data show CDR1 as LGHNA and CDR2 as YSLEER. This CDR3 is CASSQDRTSGSYEQFF. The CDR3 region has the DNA TGCGCCAGCAGCCAAGATCGAACTAGCGGGAGCTATGAGCAGTTCTTC.

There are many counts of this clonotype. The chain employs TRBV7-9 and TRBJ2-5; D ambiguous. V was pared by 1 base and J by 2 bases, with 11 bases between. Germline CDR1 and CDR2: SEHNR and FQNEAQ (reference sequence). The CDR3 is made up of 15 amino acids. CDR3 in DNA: TGTGCCAGCAGCTTAGATGCTAGTTGGCAAGAGACCCAGTACTTC. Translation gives CASSLDASWQETQYF.

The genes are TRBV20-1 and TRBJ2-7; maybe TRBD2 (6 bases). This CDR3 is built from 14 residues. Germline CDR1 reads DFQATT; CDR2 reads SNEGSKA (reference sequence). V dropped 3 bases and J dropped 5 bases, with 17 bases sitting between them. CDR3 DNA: TGCAGTGCTAGCTTTGGAGGAGGGCCCCACGAGCAGTACTTC. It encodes CSASFGGGPHEQYF.

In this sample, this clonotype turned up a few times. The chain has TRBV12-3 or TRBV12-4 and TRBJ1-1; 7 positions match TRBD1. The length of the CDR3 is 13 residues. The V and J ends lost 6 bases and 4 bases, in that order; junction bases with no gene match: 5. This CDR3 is CASRGRGSTEAFF. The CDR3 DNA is TGTGCCAGCAGGGGCAGGGGGTCCACTGAAGCTTTCTTT.

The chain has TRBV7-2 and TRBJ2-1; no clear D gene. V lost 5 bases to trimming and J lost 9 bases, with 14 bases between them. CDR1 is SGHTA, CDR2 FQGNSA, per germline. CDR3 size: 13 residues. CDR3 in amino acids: CASSVGPTAEQFF. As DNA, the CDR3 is TGTGCCAGCAGCGTAGGGCCCACCGCTGAGCAGTTCTTC.

CDR3 region: CSAREGASVGYEQYF. The CDR3, as DNA: TGCAGTGCTAGAGAAGGAGCCAGCGTTGGCTACGAGCAGTACTTC. This chain connects TRBV20-1 to TRBJ2-7; D is ambiguous. V was trimmed by 0 bases and J by 3 bases, leaving 15 bases between them. CDR1 is DFQATT, CDR2 SNEGSKA, per germline (reference sequence). CDR3 length equals 15 residues.

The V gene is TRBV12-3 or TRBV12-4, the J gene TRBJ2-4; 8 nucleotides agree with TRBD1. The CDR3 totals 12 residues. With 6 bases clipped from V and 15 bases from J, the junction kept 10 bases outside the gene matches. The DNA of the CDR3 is TGTGCCAGCAGATATCAATCCGGGACAGGGTACTTC. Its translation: CASRYQSGTGYF.

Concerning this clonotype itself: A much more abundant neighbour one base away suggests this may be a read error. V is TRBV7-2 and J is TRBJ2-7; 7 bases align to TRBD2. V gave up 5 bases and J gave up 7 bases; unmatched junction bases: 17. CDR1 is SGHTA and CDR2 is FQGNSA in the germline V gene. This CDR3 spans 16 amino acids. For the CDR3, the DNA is TGTGCCAGCAGCATCTCTAGCGGAGCTACCGACAAGGAGCAGTACTTC. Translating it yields CASSISSGATDKEQYF.

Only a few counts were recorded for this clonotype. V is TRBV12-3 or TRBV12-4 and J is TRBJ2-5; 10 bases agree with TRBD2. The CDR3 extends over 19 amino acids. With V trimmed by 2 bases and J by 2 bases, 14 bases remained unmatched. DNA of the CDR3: TGTGCCAGCAGTTTATGGCTAGCGGGAGAGGAAAAAGGTCAAGAGACCCAGTACTTC. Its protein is CASSLWLAGEEKGQETQYF.

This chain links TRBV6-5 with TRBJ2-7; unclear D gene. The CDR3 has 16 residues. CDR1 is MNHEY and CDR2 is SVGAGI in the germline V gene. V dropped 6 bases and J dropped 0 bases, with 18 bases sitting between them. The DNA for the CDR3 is TGTGCCAGCAGACCTCCGTGGTCCATTAACTCCTACGAGCAGTACTTC. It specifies CASRPPWSINSYEQYF.

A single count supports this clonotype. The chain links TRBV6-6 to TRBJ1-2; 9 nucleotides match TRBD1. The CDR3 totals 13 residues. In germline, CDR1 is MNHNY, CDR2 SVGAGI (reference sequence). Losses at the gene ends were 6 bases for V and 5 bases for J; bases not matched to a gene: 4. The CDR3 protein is CASRSGQGYGYTF. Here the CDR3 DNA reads TGTGCCAGCAGGTCGGGACAGGGTTATGGCTACACCTTC.